Below are 5 T cell receptor beta chains sequenced from a single sample in a study of blood T cell repertoires in COVID-19. Repertoires were generated with immunoSEQ multiplex PCR, while TCRdb's copy carries only in-frame clones and drops some. The sample holds 200,000 to 300,000 clones, about 90% seen once. Specimen: peripheral blood. These receptors were taken from a woman in her 40s with acute or convalescent COVID-19.

This rearrangement joins TRBV9 to TRBJ2-5, with 11 positions matching TRBD2. With 4 bases clipped from V and 4 bases from J, the junction kept 9 bases outside the gene matches. The CDR3 length is 16 residues. Germline CDR1 SGDLS, CDR2 YYNGEE. For the CDR3, the DNA is TGTGCCAGCAGCCCACTTAGCGGGGGGGCCGGAGAGACCCAGTACTTC. Protein sequence: CASSPLSGGAGETQYF.

In DNA, the CDR3 is TGTGCCAGTAGTACGAGGGCACAAGGGAATGGCTACACCTTC. Its translation: CASSTRAQGNGYTF. This chain uses TRBV19 with TRBJ1-2, with no clear D. The germline V and J ends were trimmed by 4 bases and 6 bases, with 15 bases remaining between them. The CDR3 is 14 residues long. Germline CDR1 LNHDA, CDR2 SQIVND (reference sequence).

The chain links TRBV2 to TRBJ2-5; D is undetermined. The CDR3 has 13 residues. Germline lookup yields CDR1 SNHLY and CDR2 FYNNEI. With 6 bases removed from V and 3 bases from J, the gap between germline ends came to 11 bases. CDR3 sequence reads: CASREHAKETQYF. The DNA of the CDR3 is TGTGCCAGCAGGGAGCATGCTAAAGAGACCCAGTACTTC.

The V call is TRBV5-1, the J call TRBJ2-2, with 7 bases aligning to TRBD2. The CDR3 is 15 amino acids. V dropped 0 bases and J dropped 4; count of bases not matched to a gene: 3. Germline V gene data show CDR1 as SGHRS and CDR2 as YFSETQ. The DNA for the CDR3 is TGCGCCAGCAGCTTGGCCTTAGCGGGCACCGGGGAGCTGTTTTTT. Residues: CASSLALAGTGELFF.

V and J are TRBV24-1 and TRBJ1-4; 10 bases are a match to TRBD1. This CDR3 has 16 residues. The trim removed 10 bases at V and 6 bases at J, leaving 13 bases unmatched. Germline V lookup: CDR1 KGHDR, CDR2 SFDVKD. The CDR3 loop is CATQDTGTGDDEKLFF. The CDR3 nucleotides are TGTGCCACGCAAGATACCGGGACAGGGGATGATGAAAAACTGTTTTTT.